The TCR beta chain described here comes from a study of monozygotic twins with inflammatory bowel disease. Blood was collected, approximately 2.5 ml per donor. Researchers generated cDNA in eight separate reactions per sample. TCRdb derives one entry per CDR3 protein from the 5' RACE reads, leaving out DNA. The sample table sets out about 380,000 distinct CDR3 sequences. Looked up from germline, CDR1 is SGHRS and CDR2 is YFSETQ. The CDR3 has 19 residues. The V call is TRBV5-1, the J call TRBJ2-6. Source material: blood. This receptor was taken from a human donor with ulcerative colitis or Crohn's disease, or a healthy co-twin of an affected twin (not recorded which). The CDR3 region is CASSLERVRVVSGANVLTF.